The sequence of this T cell receptor beta chain was determined in a study of blood T cell repertoires in COVID-19. Deletions cut 7 bases from V and 9 bases from J, with 16 bases between. The CDR3 length is 14 residues. Germline CDR1 reads MNHEY; CDR2 reads SVGAGI. The count of this clone is one. Libraries were prepared by immunoSEQ multiplex PCR; TCRdb keeps only in-frame clonotypes and omits some of them. Of 250,000 or so clones in the sample, 80% to 90% were seen once. The chain carries TRBV6-5 and TRBJ1-6, with D possibly TRBD1 on 5 matching bases. Sequencing was done on a sample of PBMCs or T cells enriched from blood (not recorded which). This clonotype originated in a woman between 45 and 60 years old who had recovered from COVID-19. The CDR3, as DNA: TGTGCCAGCAAGCAGGGAGGGTTTTTTTCACCCCTCCACTTT. Its protein product is CASKQGGFFSPLHF.